Presented here are 5 T cell receptor beta chains from one specimen sequenced in a study of cytomegalovirus exposure and HLA in healthy donors. Vbeta (60) and Jbeta (13) primers were used in the PCR. Sequencing was performed with immunoSEQ multiplex PCR; in TCRdb, only in-frame clones are kept and a portion is missing. The table has 150,000 to 200,000 clones, approximately 85% seen once. Sequenced input: PBMCs. The receptors derive from a man in his fifties in good health and CMV-seropositive.

The chain recombines TRBV7-2 with TRBJ2-7; D is uncertain. The CDR3 sequence is 15 residues long. The germline CDR1 and CDR2 sequences are SGHTA and FQGNSA. V was trimmed by 1 base and J by 3 bases, leaving 13 bases between them. CDR3 nucleotide sequence: TGTGCCAGCAGCTTAGTTCAAGTGTCAGTCTACGAGCAGTACTTC. Encoded protein: CASSLVQVSVYEQYF.

This clone appeared a single time. The chain employs TRBV10-1 and TRBJ2-7, with 8 bases matching TRBD1. The CDR3 covers 16 residues. J was trimmed by 4 bases and V by 0 bases; bases with no gene match: 8. The V gene's germline CDR1 is WNHNN and CDR2 SYGVQD (reference sequence). CDR3 residues: CASSESRTGKLYEQYF. In DNA form, the CDR3 reads TGCGCCAGCAGTGAGTCTAGGACAGGGAAGCTATACGAGCAGTACTTC.

In nucleotides, the CDR3 is TGTGCCAGCAGCCCAGGGGTGGTCACTGAAGCTTTCTTT. Its protein product is CASSPGVVTEAFF. The chain couples TRBV7-2 to TRBJ1-1; D might be TRBD1 (6 bases). CDR3 length equals 13 residues. Trimming shortened V by 5 bases and J by 4 bases, and 11 bases separated the two germline ends. Germline loops: CDR1 SGHTA, CDR2 FQGNSA.

The CDR3 DNA is TGTGCCAGCTCGCGGGACAGCGGAATGTCGAACACTGAAGCTTTCTTT. Protein: CASSRDSGMSNTEAFF. The chain joins TRBV18 to TRBJ1-1; TRBD1 matches at 7 bases. The trim removed 6 bases at V and 1 base at J, leaving 11 bases unmatched. Germline loops: CDR1 KGHSH, CDR2 LQKENI. The CDR3 is 16 amino acids.

Worth noting for this clone: The same CDR3 is also encoded by other DNA sequences in this sample. The V and J genes are TRBV12-5 and TRBJ2-3; D remains unclear. CDR3 length: 16 amino acids. Looked up from germline, CDR1 is LGHNT and CDR2 is FRNRAP. Deletions cut 1 base from V and 0 bases from J, with 11 bases between. CDR3 protein: CASGLGETTSTDTQYF. DNA of the CDR3: TGTGCTAGTGGTTTGGGAGAGACGACTAGCACAGATACGCAGTATTTT.